The rows below give T cell receptor beta chains drawn from one sample of a study of shared clonotypes between healthy human individuals. TCRdb's copy holds only in-frame clones and misses some; the assay was immunoSEQ multiplex PCR. The sample lists around 990,000 clones, 70% to 80% seen once, with 0.89% in the top ten. Sequences were obtained from memory CD4+ T cells from PBMCs. Receptors were obtained from a man aged 18 to 30 in good health. Some clones in this sample may be carry-over from other donors' samples. Each CDR3 is given with its conserved first and last residue. A D gene is named only where the DNA matches it firmly. A row's size may be missing; if present it is once, few, many or a size class.

>TRBJ2-7|-|14|TRBV15|-
TGTGCCACCAGCAGGGACAGAAGCTCCTACGAGCAGTACTTC
CATSRDRSSYEQYF
>TRBJ2-5|-|15|TRBV18|TRBD2
TGTGCCAGCTCACCGGCCGGACTAGCGGCAGAGACCCAGTACTTC
CASSPAGLAAETQYF
>TRBJ1-2|-|16|TRBV7-8|-
TGTGCCAGCAGCTTAGCGCGTCAGGGCCAGGCTGGAGGCTACACCTTC
CASSLARQGQAGGYTF
>TRBJ1-6|once|16|TRBV25-1|-
TGTGCCAGCAGGCCGGAAGCGGGGTCCGCTTATTCACCCCTCCACTTT
CASRPEAGSAYSPLHF
>TRBJ2-7|once|15|TRBV7-9|TRBD1
TGTGCCAGCAGCAGATCCGGGACAGGGGGCCACGAGCAGTACTTC
CASSRSGTGGHEQYF
>TRBJ1-5|-|14|TRBV5-1|-
TGCGCCAGCAGCTTGGACGGGGAAGGTCAGCCCCAGCATTTT
CASSLDGEGQPQHF
>TRBJ2-7|-|15|TRBV12-1|-
TGTGCCAGCAGCTTTGGAGGTTGGGAGGTAATGTTGAAGTACTTC
CASSFGGWEVMLKYF
>TRBJ1-5|few|12|TRBV29-1|-
TGCAGCGTGGGGGACGGCAATCAGCCCCAGCATTTT
CSVGDGNQPQHF
>TRBJ1-3|-|13|TRBV4-2|-
TGTGCCAGCAGCCCTCCTACTGGAAACACCATATATTTT
CASSPPTGNTIYF
>TRBJ2-7|-|16|TRBV4-2|TRBD1
TGTGCCAGCAGCCAAGGGGGGACAGGGTGGAACTACGAGCAGTACTTC
CASSQGGTGWNYEQYF
>TRBJ2-1|-|15|TRBV5-4|TRBD1
TGTGCCAGCAGTCGCGGACAGGGTGAATACAATGAGCAGTTCTTC
CASSRGQGEYNEQFF
>TRBJ1-3|-|14|TRBV6-5|-
TGTGCCAGCAGAAACACAGGGCTTGGAAACACCATATATTTT
CASRNTGLGNTIYF
>TRBJ1-2|-|13|TRBV6-1|-
TGTGCCAGCAGTAGCCGGGAGCTTTATGGCTACACCTTC
CASSSRELYGYTF
>TRBJ2-2|-|13|TRBV6-6|-
TGTGCCAGCGGTGGGTCCGTCGCCGGGGAGCTGTTTTTT
CASGGSVAGELFF
>TRBJ2-1|few|14|TRBV4-2|-
TGTGCCAGCAGCCCCAAGGGGACTGGCAGAGAGCAGTTCTTC
CASSPKGTGREQFF
>TRBJ1-2|-|15|TRBV28|-
TGTGCCAGCAGTTCCCCGGGGTCAGAGGACTATGGCTACACCTTC
CASSSPGSEDYGYTF
>TRBJ1-5|few|14|TRBV30|TRBD1
TGTGCCTGGGGGGACAGGTTGAGCAATCAGCCCCAGCATTTT
CAWGDRLSNQPQHF
>TRBJ1-1|-|12|TRBV29-1|-
TGCAGCGTTGACAGTATGAACACTGAAGCTTTCTTT
CSVDSMNTEAFF
>TRBJ1-4|once|16|TRBV7-9|-
TGTGCCAGCAGCTTAGTCTTGGGACCGAATAATGAAAAACTGTTTTTT
CASSLVLGPNNEKLFF
>TRBJ2-3|-|21|TRBV5-1|TRBD2
TGCGCCAGCAGCTTGTCCGGCGTTTTCACTAGCGGGACAGACCGCACAGATACGCAGTATTTT
CASSLSGVFTSGTDRTDTQYF
>TRBJ2-7|-|13|TRBV11-2|-
TGTGCCAGCAGCTTACGCGGTAACTACGAGCAGTACTTC
CASSLRGNYEQYF
>TRBJ2-7|few|12|TRBV19|-
TGTGCCAGTAGTAAAACAGGGTACGAGCAGTACTTC
CASSKTGYEQYF
>TRBJ2-3|few|14|TRBV5-1|-
TGCGCCAGCAGCTCCTTAGGGGTCACAGATACGCAGTATTTT
CASSSLGVTDTQYF
>TRBJ1-1|few|15|TRBV2|-
TGTGCCAGCAGCGAGGACACAATAGCGGGCACTGAAGCTTTCTTT
CASSEDTIAGTEAFF
>TRBJ2-1|-|15|TRBV5-1|-
TGCGCCAGCAGCCCTCGTTTACAGGCGGGGAATGAGCAGTTCTTC
CASSPRLQAGNEQFF
>TRBJ2-1|-|16|TRBV18|-
TGTGCCAGCTCACCACTAGCGACCCTCTCCTACAATGAGCAGTTCTTC
CASSPLATLSYNEQFF
>TRBJ2-5|-|17|TRBV5-6|TRBD2
TGTGCCAGCAGCTTGGATTCAGCGGGACCCCGCGGAGAGACCCAGTACTTC
CASSLDSAGPRGETQYF
>TRBJ2-5|few|18|TRBV28|-
TGTGCCAGCAGTATTCTTGGGTTGGACCCGAGGTACCAAGAGACCCAGTACTTC
CASSILGLDPRYQETQYF
>TRBJ2-7|-|16|TRBV5-6|TRBD1
TGTGCCAGCAGCCGCCCCGGGACAGGCTTCGTACACGAGCAGTACTTC
CASSRPGTGFVHEQYF
>TRBJ2-4|-|20|TRBV7-8|TRBD1
TGTGCCAGCAGCTTACGCTCCGGGACAGGGGGCGCCGGGGCCAAAAACATTCAGTACTTC
CASSLRSGTGGAGAKNIQYF
>TRBJ1-5|few|15|TRBV28|-
TGTGCCAGCAGTTTTAGCAGTGCTCGCAATCAGCCCCAGCATTTT
CASSFSSARNQPQHF
>TRBJ1-4|-|14|TRBV6-6|TRBD1
TGTGCCAGCAGCCCACCCACAGGGGTCGAAAAACTGTTTTTT
CASSPPTGVEKLFF
>TRBJ2-7|-|17|TRBV19|-
TGTGCCAGTAGTAGCCGCCCGGGGACGGGACCTGGGTACGAGCAGTACTTC
CASSSRPGTGPGYEQYF
>TRBJ1-1|few|13|TRBV19|-
TGTGCCAGTAGTAACGACCTAGGCACTGAAGCTTTCTTT
CASSNDLGTEAFF
>TRBJ1-4|-|13|TRBV30|-
TGTGCCTGCACTTTGGTCCATGGGGAAAAACTGTTTTTT
CACTLVHGEKLFF
>TRBJ2-7|once|12|TRBV28|-
TGTGCCAGCAGTTCCGACATCCACGAGCAGTACTTC
CASSSDIHEQYF
>TRBJ2-1|-|15|TRBV7-9|TRBD2
TGTGCCAGCAGCGGTGGGACTAGCCCAAGGGGTGAGCAGTTCTTC
CASSGGTSPRGEQFF
>TRBJ2-7|-|15|TRBV28|TRBD2
TGTGCCAGCATATGGGGCGGGAGGGCCACTTACGAGCAGTACTTC
CASIWGGRATYEQYF
>TRBJ2-4|-|17|TRBV27|-
TGTGCCAGCAGTTTATATGGAACAGGGAAGGCCAAAAACATTCAGTACTTC
CASSLYGTGKAKNIQYF
>TRBJ2-2|-|12|TRBV30|-
TGTGCCTGGAGTCTTCAGGCCGGGGAGCTGTTTTTT
CAWSLQAGELFF
>TRBJ2-6|-|18|TRBV5-1|-
TGCGCCAGCAGCCCCCGTTATGGAGGGGGCTCTGGGGCCAACGTCCTGACTTTC
CASSPRYGGGSGANVLTF
>TRBJ1-1|-|13|TRBV29-1|-
TGCAGCGTTGAATTTAGGGATGCGACTGAAGCTTTCTTT
CSVEFRDATEAFF